Below are 5 T cell receptor beta chains sequenced from a single sample in a study of blood T cell repertoires in COVID-19. Produced via immunoSEQ multiplex PCR; TCRdb's table is partial and in-frame only. The sample lists approximately 340,000 clones, 80% to 95% seen once, with more than 0.85% in the top ten. The specimen was PBMCs or T cells enriched from blood (not recorded which). The receptors were sampled from a woman aged 35 to 49 who had been exposed to COVID-19.

V and J are TRBV29-1 and TRBJ1-2, with a weak D call TRBD1 (6 bases). V lost 3 bases and J 2 bases, leaving 10 bases between the germline ends. This CDR3 has 13 amino acids. Germline CDR1 is SQVTM and CDR2 is ANQGSEA. CDR3 DNA sequence: TGCAGCGTTGACAAACAGGGAAACTATGGCTACACCTTC. Its protein product is CSVDKQGNYGYTF.

The DNA of the CDR3 is TGTGCCTGGAGTGTAAAATTGGGGGGGAATTCACCCCTCCACTTT. Its protein product is CAWSVKLGGNSPLHF. The chain joins TRBV30 to TRBJ1-6; tentatively, D is TRBD1 (5 bases). CDR3 length: 15 residues. Germline loops: CDR1 GTSNPN, CDR2 SVGIG (reference sequence). Deletions cut 0 bases from V and 7 bases from J, with 13 bases between. Filled out from reference TRBV30 and TRBJ1-6, the complete variable domain reads SQTIHQWPATLVQPVGSPLSLECTVEGTSNPNLYWYRQAAGRGLQLLFYSVGIGQISSEVPQNLSASRPQDRQFILSSKKLLLSDSGFYLCAWSVKLGGNSPLHFGNGTRLTVT.

This chain links TRBV2 with TRBJ1-5, with a weak D call TRBD1 (6 bases). The CDR3 is 14 residues long. Germline V gene lookup returns CDR1 SNHLY and CDR2 FYNNEI. The V gene lost 7 bases and the J gene lost 1 base, with 11 bases spanning the gap. CDR3 amino acids: CASKGGDSNQPQHF. The DNA for the CDR3 is TGTGCCAGCAAGGGGGGGGACAGCAATCAGCCCCAGCATTTT.

The V gene is TRBV6-4, the J gene TRBJ2-3; 9 bases fit TRBD1. CDR3 length equals 12 residues. CDR1 MRHNA and CDR2 SNTAGT come from the germline V gene. The junction had 4 bases not matched to a gene; V was cut back by 6 bases and J by 9 bases. The CDR3 is CASSLTGGTQYF. The CDR3 nucleotides read TGTGCCAGCAGCCTGACAGGGGGGACGCAGTATTTT.

V is TRBV28 and J is TRBJ2-1, with TRBD1 identical over 9 bases. This CDR3 has 14 residues. CDR1 and CDR2 from the germline V gene are MDHEN and SYDVKM. J was trimmed by 8 bases and V by 6 bases; bases with no gene match: 8. The CDR3 region has the DNA TGTGCCAGCAGCGTCGGACAGGGGCCCGATGAGCAGTTCTTC. Translating it yields CASSVGQGPDEQFF.